This is a list of T cell receptor beta chains from one sample in a study of early T cells in non-severe SARS-CoV-2 infection. TCRdb independently ran MiXCR on the 5' RACE reads; one entry per CDR3 protein. The profile shows fewer than 55,000 distinct CDR3 sequences, more than 9.5% of them singletons. What was sequenced was whole blood. These receptors all stem from an adult who was a healthcare worker with PCR-confirmed SARS-CoV-2 infection or an uninfected control (not recorded which). Each CDR3 is given with its conserved first and last residue. Each record gives: J gene, CDR3 length, clone size, V gene, D gene, CDR3 DNA, CDR3 protein. A D gene is named only where the DNA matches it firmly. Clone size, where shown, is once, few, many, or a class for clones that have expanded.

TRBJ2-6 | 17 | - | TRBV28 | - | TGTGCCAGCTTGCCTATGACACAGGGATTTGGGGCCAACGTCCTGACTTTC | CASLPMTQGFGANVLTF
TRBJ1-1 | 12 | few | TRBV6-5 | TRBD1 | TGTGCCACCCGGGACAGGGACACTGAAGCTTTCTTT | CATRDRDTEAFF
TRBJ1-1 | 13 | few | TRBV28 | - | TGTGCCAGCAGTTTCCAAACATTCTCTGAAGCTTTCTTT | CASSFQTFSEAFF
TRBJ2-7 | 17 | medium-sized | TRBV25-1 | - | TGTGCCAGCAGTCCTACCGGGACAAAGACTGCCCGACCCGAGCAGTACTTC | CASSPTGTKTARPEQYF
TRBJ2-3 | 13 | - | TRBV24-1 | - | TGTGCCACCAGTCGGCAGGGAACAGATACGCAGTATTTT | CATSRQGTDTQYF
TRBJ2-7 | 15 | many | TRBV9 | TRBD1 | TGTGCCAGCAGCCCCGAGGGGGACAGCCTCTACGAGCAGTACTTC | CASSPEGDSLYEQYF
TRBJ2-7 | 13 | many | TRBV20-1 | - | TGCAGTGCTAGACTCGGGGGTTCCTACGAGCAGTACTTC | CSARLGGSYEQYF
TRBJ2-7 | 15 | - | TRBV7-2 | TRBD2 | TGTGCCAGCAGCTCCCGTAGAGCGGGGATCTACGAGCAGTACTTC | CASSSRRAGIYEQYF
TRBJ2-5 | 14 | many | TRBV28 | - | TGTGCCAGCAGTTTAAGGCTAACTGGGGAGACCCAGTACTTC | CASSLRLTGETQYF
TRBJ2-3 | 15 | few | TRBV9 | - | TGTGCCAGCAGCGTAGGGGGGATGCCCACAGATACGCAGTATTTT | CASSVGGMPTDTQYF
TRBJ2-5 | 13 | many | TRBV6-2/TRBV6-3 | - | TGTGCCAGCAGTTACTCGGAGTTCGAGACCCAGTACTTC | CASSYSEFETQYF
TRBJ2-3 | 14 | - | TRBV10-2 | - | TGCGCCAGCAGTGAGATGGCCCAAATAGATACGCAGTATTTT | CASSEMAQIDTQYF
TRBJ1-2 | 14 | - | TRBV20-1 | TRBD1 | TGCAGCGCCCCCCGGACAGGGGCTAACTATGGCTACACCTTC | CSAPRTGANYGYTF
TRBJ1-2 | 12 | many | TRBV2 | - | TGTGCCAGCAGTCGCCCTGGCTATGGCTACACCTTC | CASSRPGYGYTF
TRBJ2-1 | 13 | - | TRBV7-3 | - | TGTGCCAGCAGCTTAGGGCGCCAGGGTGAGCAGTTCTTC | CASSLGRQGEQFF
TRBJ2-7 | 10 | few | TRBV27 | - | TGTGCCAGCAGCCTACTGGGGCAGTACTTC | CASSLLGQYF
TRBJ2-7 | 14 | many | TRBV7-6 | - | TGTGCCAGCAGCTTAGGGGAAGACGGGTACGAGCAGTACTTC | CASSLGEDGYEQYF
TRBJ2-3 | 16 | - | TRBV6-1 | - | TGTGCCAGCAGTGGATACACAGGGAGAGGAACAGATACGCAGTATTTT | CASSGYTGRGTDTQYF
TRBJ2-5 | 13 | many | TRBV11-2 | - | TGTGCCAGCAGCTTAGACCCTCCGAGGACCCAGTACTTC | CASSLDPPRTQYF
TRBJ2-3 | 19 | few | TRBV3-2 | - | TGTGCCAGCAGCCTCCCGGGAGTCCGGGACGCAAACTCCACAGATACGCAGTATTTT | CASSLPGVRDANSTDTQYF
TRBJ2-1 | 15 | many | TRBV11-2 | - | TGTGCCAGCAGCTTAATTTTCGGTGGGTACAATGAGCAGTTCTTC | CASSLIFGGYNEQFF
TRBJ2-1 | 18 | - | TRBV6-5 | TRBD2 | TGTGCCAGCAGCCGACTAGCGGTCCATACCGCTCCTAACAATGAGCAGTTCTTC | CASSRLAVHTAPNNEQFF
TRBJ2-6 | 15 | few | TRBV18 | TRBD1 | TGTGCCAGCTCACCAACAGGGGCTGGGGCCAACGTCCTGACTTTC | CASSPTGAGANVLTF
TRBJ2-1 | 13 | - | TRBV5-6 | - | TGTGCCAGCAGTAATAGCGCTTACAATGAGCAGTTCTTC | CASSNSAYNEQFF
TRBJ2-7 | 16 | many | TRBV20-1 | TRBD2 | TGCAGTGCTAGCACTAGCGGGGGCCTCAGCTCCTACGAGCAGTACTTC | CSASTSGGLSSYEQYF
TRBJ2-7 | 13 | many | TRBV28 | - | TGTGCCAGCACCACCACTCGTGTCTACGAGCAGTACTTC | CASTTTRVYEQYF
TRBJ1-4 | 14 | many | TRBV6-5 | - | TGTGCCAGCAGTGAACAGGGTAACGATGAAAAACTGTTTTTT | CASSEQGNDEKLFF
TRBJ2-4 | 14 | many | TRBV7-6 | TRBD2 | TGTGCCAGCAGCTTAGGAGCGGGGGAAAACATTCAGTACTTC | CASSLGAGENIQYF
TRBJ2-1 | 15 | many | TRBV6-2/TRBV6-3 | - | TGTGCCAGCAGTCCACGAGCGAGGGCGAGGGATGAGCAGTTCTTC | CASSPRARARDEQFF
TRBJ2-2 | 15 | few | TRBV4-1 | - | TGCGCCAGCAGCCAATCACGGACGGGTACCGGGGAGCTGTTTTTT | CASSQSRTGTGELFF
TRBJ1-3 | 12 | many | TRBV14 | - | TGTGCCAGCAGCACCGACCGAAACACCATATATTTT | CASSTDRNTIYF
TRBJ2-1 | 14 | many | TRBV15 | - | TGTGCCACCAGCAGAGATGGGGGGACGGATGAGCAGTTCTTC | CATSRDGGTDEQFF
TRBJ2-1 | 15 | many | TRBV5-6 | - | TGTGCCAGCAGCTTCTGGGCGGAACCCTACAATGAGCAGTTCTTC | CASSFWAEPYNEQFF
TRBJ2-3 | 15 | many | TRBV7-8 | TRBD2 | TGTGCCAGCAGCCTAGGGACTAAAGCAGCAGATACGCAGTATTTT | CASSLGTKAADTQYF
TRBJ2-3 | 12 | few | TRBV7-2 | - | TGTGCCAGCAGCCCGGAGACAGATACGCAGTATTTT | CASSPETDTQYF
TRBJ2-7 | 12 | - | TRBV28 | - | TGTGCCAGTTCCATCCGTACGCAAGAGCAGTACTTC | CASSIRTQEQYF
TRBJ2-7 | 14 | many | TRBV11-2 | - | TGTGCCAGCAGCTCGATTCACCTTCCCTACGAGCAGTACTTC | CASSSIHLPYEQYF
TRBJ1-1 | 16 | few | TRBV7-2 | - | TGTGCCAGCAGCTTACTAGTCTGGGGGTCGAACACTGAAGCTTTCTTT | CASSLLVWGSNTEAFF
TRBJ1-3 | 13 | - | TRBV29-1 | - | TGCAGCGTCGCCCAGAGCCCTGGAAACACCATATATTTT | CSVAQSPGNTIYF
TRBJ1-4 | 13 | many | TRBV28 | TRBD1 | TGTGCCAGCAACCGGGACAGGGGAGAAAAACTGTTTTTT | CASNRDRGEKLFF
TRBJ2-3 | 11 | many | TRBV10-3 | - | TGTGCCTTCTCTTCGGGGGATACGCAGTATTTT | CAFSSGDTQYF
TRBJ2-3 | 12 | - | TRBV19 | - | TGTGCCAGTAGTATAGGCACAGATACGCAGTATTTT | CASSIGTDTQYF
TRBJ2-1 | 15 | few | TRBV7-2 | - | TGTGCCAGCAGCCTAACCCCGGGACAATACAATGAGCAGTTCTTC | CASSLTPGQYNEQFF
TRBJ2-1 | 16 | many | TRBV5-1 | TRBD2 | TGCGCCAGCAGTCCGAGATTAGCGGGAGTTAACGATGAGCAGTTCTTC | CASSPRLAGVNDEQFF
TRBJ1-1 | 18 | few | TRBV29-1 | - | TGCAGCGCCCACTTACTCCATGGACCAAACGAGGCGAACACTGAAGCTTTCTTT | CSAHLLHGPNEANTEAFF
TRBJ1-1 | 13 | - | TRBV20-1 | - | TGCAGTGCTAGAGTTGACAGAAACACTGAAGCTTTCTTT | CSARVDRNTEAFF
TRBJ2-2 | 14 | - | TRBV6-5 | - | TGTGCCAGCCTCGGAGGGGGATATACCGGGGAGCTGTTTTTT | CASLGGGYTGELFF